This TCR beta chain came from a study of T cells after yellow fever vaccination. The ends lost 6 bases at V and 2 bases at J; junction bases unmatched: 8. Per the germline V gene, CDR1 is MNHEY and CDR2 is SVGEGT. The CDR3 has 15 amino acids. TCRdb re-called the 5' RACE reads with MiXCR, one entry per CDR3 protein. Among about 50,000 distinct CDR3 sequences, 7% to 9% were seen once, and the ten largest hold roughly 27%. This clonotype has ten or more counts. The chain uses TRBV6-2 or TRBV6-3 and TRBJ2-7; 9 bases are shared with TRBD1. Specimen: CD8+ T cells sorted from PBMCs, collected less than 16 days after the first yellow fever vaccination. The TCR sequence derives from a man between 18 and 35 years old who received the YFV17D yellow fever vaccine. CDR3: CASSLGQGPTYEQYV. The DNA of the CDR3 is TGTGCCAGCAGCCTCGGACAGGGGCCAACCTACGAGCAGTACGTC.